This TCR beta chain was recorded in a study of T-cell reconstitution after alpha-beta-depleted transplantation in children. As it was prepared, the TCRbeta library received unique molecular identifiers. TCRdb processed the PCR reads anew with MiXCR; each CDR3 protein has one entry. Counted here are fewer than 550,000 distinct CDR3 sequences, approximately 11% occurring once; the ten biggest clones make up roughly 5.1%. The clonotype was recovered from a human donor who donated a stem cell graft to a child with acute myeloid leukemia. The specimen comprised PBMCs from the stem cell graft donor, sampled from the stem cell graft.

DNA of the CDR3: TGTGCCAGCAGCACCGCACAAGGCAATTTCTACGAGCAGTACTTC. This sequence encodes CASSTAQGNFYEQYF. The chain combines TRBV11-2 with TRBJ2-7; D unclear. Trimming took off 5 bases at V and 3 bases at J, with 17 bases between the two ends. There are 15 residues in the CDR3. Germline V gene data show CDR1 as SGHAT and CDR2 as FQNNGV.